The rows below give T cell receptor beta chains drawn from one sample of a study of cytomegalovirus exposure and HLA in healthy donors. Profiled with immunoSEQ multiplex PCR; TCRdb holds only in-frame clones, not every one. There are fewer than 200,000 clones in the sample, with 6.5% held by the top ten. The specimen was PBMCs. All receptors come from a young man in good health and CMV-seronegative. The CDR3 runs from the conserved cysteine through the conserved F or W. D genes are given only for firm matches.

TRBV7-9	-	TRBJ1-4	CASSLGVGSLATNEKLFF	TGTGCCAGCAGCTTAGGAGTCGGGAGCCTTGCAACTAATGAAAAACTGTTTTTT
TRBV9	-	TRBJ2-7	CASSVAGRSYEQYF	TGTGCCAGCAGCGTCGCTGGCCGGAGCTACGAGCAGTACTTC
TRBV15	TRBD1	TRBJ2-2	CATSVRDRYTGELFF	TGTGCCACCAGCGTCCGGGACAGATACACCGGGGAGCTGTTTTTT
TRBV2	TRBD1	TRBJ2-2	CASRDRGYAGGELFF	TGTGCCAGCAGAGACAGGGGGTACGCGGGCGGGGAGCTGTTTTTT
TRBV9	TRBD2	TRBJ2-5	CASTLTGGVYQETQYF	TGTGCCAGCACCCTCACGGGGGGTGTGTACCAAGAGACCCAGTACTTC
TRBV4-3	-	TRBJ1-6	CASSQESGTPSSPLHF	TGCGCCAGCAGCCAAGAGAGCGGGACTCCCTCCTCACCCCTCCACTTT
TRBV27	TRBD1	TRBJ1-2	CASRLSGGGTVGLNYGYTF	TGTGCCAGCAGACTTTCCGGGGGGGGGACAGTAGGGCTTAACTATGGCTACACCTTC
TRBV27	TRBD2	TRBJ2-1	CASSLGWARGSSYNEQFF	TGTGCCAGCAGTTTAGGTTGGGCGCGGGGGAGCTCCTACAATGAGCAGTTCTTC
TRBV4-3	TRBD1	TRBJ2-1	CASSQDGTGENNEQFF	TGCGCCAGCAGCCAAGATGGAACAGGGGAGAATAATGAGCAGTTCTTC
TRBV19	-	TRBJ1-1	CASRSSPGERNSEAFF	TGTGCCAGTCGCTCGAGTCCCGGGGAACGAAACAGTGAAGCTTTCTTT
TRBV7-3	-	TRBJ1-1	CASSSREQGLKAFF	TGTGCCAGCAGCTCGCGCGAACAGGGTTTAAAAGCTTTCTTT
TRBV28	TRBD1	TRBJ1-5	CASSSIYPGQGTKKPQHF	TGTGCCAGCAGTTCAATATATCCGGGACAGGGAACTAAAAAGCCCCAGCATTTT
TRBV4-2	TRBD2	TRBJ2-5	CASSQGSGGADETQYF	TGTGCCAGCAGCCAAGGGAGCGGGGGGGCCGATGAGACCCAGTACTTC
TRBV5-1	-	TRBJ2-3	CASSFTASTDTQYF	TGCGCCAGCAGCTTTACAGCTAGCACAGATACGCAGTATTTT
TRBV2	-	TRBJ1-1	CASNVRVVNTEAFF	TGTGCCAGCAATGTTCGGGTTGTGAACACTGAAGCTTTCTTT
TRBV18	TRBD1	TRBJ1-2	CASSPKTGGDGYTF	TGTGCCAGCTCACCAAAGACAGGGGGGGATGGCTACACCTTC
TRBV7-2	-	TRBJ2-7	CASSLWTAFYEQYF	TGTGCCAGCAGCTTATGGACAGCCTTTTACGAGCAGTACTTC
TRBV6-1	TRBD1	TRBJ2-2	CASSARTGAGTGELFF	TGTGCCAGCAGTGCCCGGACAGGGGCTGGCACCGGGGAGCTGTTTTTT
TRBV5-4	-	TRBJ1-1	CASSLVAGHQNTEAFF	TGTGCCAGCAGCTTGGTAGCGGGACACCAGAACACTGAAGCTTTCTTT
TRBV19	-	TRBJ1-2	CASSIGTEDYGYTF	TGTGCCAGTAGTATAGGGACAGAGGACTATGGCTACACCTTC
TRBV14	TRBD1	TRBJ2-5	CASSQDIGQGAETQYF	TGTGCCAGCAGCCAAGATATAGGACAGGGGGCAGAGACCCAGTACTTC
TRBV21-1	-	TRBJ1-1	CASSKVATGGMDTEAFF	TGTGCCAGCAGCAAAGTCGCGACAGGGGGCATGGACACTGAAGCTTTCTTT
TRBV7-9	TRBD1	TRBJ2-3	CASSLGSKPTGWTDTQYF	TGTGCCAGCAGCTTAGGTTCCAAACCGACAGGGTGGACAGATACGCAGTATTTT
TRBV10-3	-	TRBJ2-2	CAISESAANTGELFF	TGTGCCATCAGTGAGTCGGCAGCGAACACCGGGGAGCTGTTTTTT
TRBV7-7	-	TRBJ2-2	CASSRGGTNTGELFF	TGTGCCAGCAGCCGTGGGGGGACGAACACCGGGGAGCTGTTTTTT
TRBV18	-	TRBJ1-5	CASSLLPDRSSNQPQHF	TGTGCCAGCTCTCTACTGCCCGACAGATCAAGCAATCAGCCCCAGCATTTT
TRBV2	-	TRBJ1-5	CASSPSGGSNQPQHF	TGTGCCAGCAGTCCCTCCGGGGGGAGCAATCAGCCCCAGCATTTT
TRBV2	TRBD2	TRBJ2-5	CASSKVGLADGGETQYF	TGTGCCAGCAGTAAAGTAGGCCTCGCGGACGGGGGGGAGACCCAGTACTTC
TRBV5-1	TRBD2	TRBJ2-3	CASSFGTSGVYGTDTQYF	TGCGCCAGCAGCTTCGGGACTAGCGGAGTTTACGGCACAGATACGCAGTATTTT
TRBV27	TRBD1	TRBJ1-1	CASSSLRDRGLMNTEAFF	TGTGCCAGCAGTTCCCTCCGGGACAGGGGCTTAATGAACACTGAAGCTTTCTTT
TRBV13	-	TRBJ1-2	CASSLRETNYGYTF	TGTGCCAGCAGCTTAAGAGAGACTAACTATGGCTACACCTTC
TRBV10-3	-	TRBJ2-1	CAISGGHENNEQFF	TGTGCCATCAGTGGGGGACACGAGAACAATGAGCAGTTCTTC
TRBV18	-	TRBJ1-1	CASSPGNTEAFF	TGTGCCAGCTCACCCGGGAACACTGAAGCTTTCTTT
TRBV29-1	-	TRBJ1-5	CSAMDFNQPQHF	TGCAGCGCCATGGACTTCAATCAGCCCCAGCATTTT
TRBV5-1	TRBD1	TRBJ1-5	CASSLNPGQGAEPQHF	TGCGCCAGCAGCTTGAACCCGGGACAGGGGGCCGAGCCCCAGCATTTT
TRBV5-1	-	TRBJ2-5	CASMMSSGQETQYF	TGCGCCAGCATGATGAGTAGCGGACAAGAGACCCAGTACTTC
TRBV10-2	TRBD1	TRBJ1-5	CASSRTGEANQPQHF	TGCGCCAGCAGTCGGACAGGGGAGGCTAATCAGCCCCAGCATTTT
TRBV5-1	-	TRBJ2-7	CASSLVGGDLYEQYF	TGCGCCAGCAGCTTGGTAGGGGGAGATCTCTACGAGCAGTACTTC
TRBV11-3	-	TRBJ2-2	CASSLLFDRWNTGELFF	TGTGCCAGCAGCTTACTCTTCGACAGATGGAACACCGGGGAGCTGTTTTTT
TRBV7-3	TRBD1	TRBJ2-2	CASSLGQLANTGELFF	TGTGCCAGCAGCCTGGGACAGCTCGCGAACACCGGGGAGCTGTTTTTT
TRBV4-1	TRBD1	TRBJ1-5	CASSQYQFGQVNQPQHF	TGCGCCAGCAGCCAATACCAGTTTGGACAGGTCAATCAGCCCCAGCATTTT
TRBV6-5	TRBD1	TRBJ1-3	CASSRGQGLGNTIYF	TGTGCCAGCAGTCGCGGACAGGGACTTGGAAACACCATATATTTT
TRBV15	-	TRBJ1-5	CATSRARNNQPQHF	TGTGCCACCAGCAGAGCCCGTAACAATCAGCCCCAGCATTTT
TRBV9	TRBD1	TRBJ2-5	CASSIRGQGEETQYF	TGTGCCAGCAGCATACGGGGACAGGGGGAAGAGACCCAGTACTTC